The T cell receptor beta chain under discussion was sequenced for a study of CD8+ T cells in alopecia areata. CDR1 and CDR2 (germline): LNHNV, YYDKDF (reference sequence). The CDR3 has 14 amino acids. V lost 0 bases to trimming and J lost 1 base, with 6 bases between them. RNA extraction was followed by reverse transcription into cDNA, which acted as the sequencing template. Assay used: immunoSEQ multiplex PCR; TCRdb lists only in-frame clones, some missing. The sample contains roughly 200,000 clones, 58% of which appear only once. Documented treatment: oral pan-JAK inhibitor, 5-10 mg twice daily. V usage is TRBV15 and J usage is TRBJ1-1, with D unresolved. The source is a human donor with alopecia areata. The specimen comprised CD8+ T cells sorted from blood, sampled at week 24, from a patient treated with tofacitinib. CDR3 DNA: TGTGCCACCAGCAGAGATCACGGGAACACTGAAGCTTTCTTT. Translation gives CATSRDHGNTEAFF.